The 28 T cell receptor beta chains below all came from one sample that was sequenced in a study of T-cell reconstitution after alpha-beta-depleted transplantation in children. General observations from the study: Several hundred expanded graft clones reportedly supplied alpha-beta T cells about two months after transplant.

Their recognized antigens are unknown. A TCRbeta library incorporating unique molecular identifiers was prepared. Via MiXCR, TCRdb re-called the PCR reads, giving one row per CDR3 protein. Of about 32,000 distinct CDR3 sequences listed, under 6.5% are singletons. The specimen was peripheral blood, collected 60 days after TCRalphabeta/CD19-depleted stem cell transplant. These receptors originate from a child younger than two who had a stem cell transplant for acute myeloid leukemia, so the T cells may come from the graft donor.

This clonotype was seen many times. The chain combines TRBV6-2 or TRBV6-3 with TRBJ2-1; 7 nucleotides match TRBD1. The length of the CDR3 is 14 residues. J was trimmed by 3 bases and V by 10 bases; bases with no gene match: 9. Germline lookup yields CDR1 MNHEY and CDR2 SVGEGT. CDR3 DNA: TGTGCCACTCACACAGGGGTTGGCTACAATGAGCAGTTCTTC. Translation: CATHTGVGYNEQFF.

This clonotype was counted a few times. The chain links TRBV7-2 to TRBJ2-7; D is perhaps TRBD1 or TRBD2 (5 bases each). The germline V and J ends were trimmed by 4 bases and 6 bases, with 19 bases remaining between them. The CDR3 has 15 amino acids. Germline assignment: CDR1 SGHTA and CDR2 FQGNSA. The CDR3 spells CASSWTRDGTSEQYF. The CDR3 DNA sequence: TGTGCCAGCAGCTGGACAAGGGACGGCACCTCCGAGCAGTACTTC.

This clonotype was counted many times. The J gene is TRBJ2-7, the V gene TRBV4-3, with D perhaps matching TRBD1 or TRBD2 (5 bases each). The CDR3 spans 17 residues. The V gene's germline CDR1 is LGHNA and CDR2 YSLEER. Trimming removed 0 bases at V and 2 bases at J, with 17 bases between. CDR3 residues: CASSQDVLGDGPYEQYF. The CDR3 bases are TGCGCCAGCAGCCAAGATGTTTTAGGGGACGGACCCTACGAGCAGTACTTC.

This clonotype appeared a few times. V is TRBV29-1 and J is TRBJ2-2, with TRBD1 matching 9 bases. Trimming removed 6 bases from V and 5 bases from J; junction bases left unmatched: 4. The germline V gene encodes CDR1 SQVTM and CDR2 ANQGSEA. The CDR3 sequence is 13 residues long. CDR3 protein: CSVGTGPTGELFF. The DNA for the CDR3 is TGCAGCGTCGGGACAGGGCCAACCGGGGAGCTGTTTTTT.

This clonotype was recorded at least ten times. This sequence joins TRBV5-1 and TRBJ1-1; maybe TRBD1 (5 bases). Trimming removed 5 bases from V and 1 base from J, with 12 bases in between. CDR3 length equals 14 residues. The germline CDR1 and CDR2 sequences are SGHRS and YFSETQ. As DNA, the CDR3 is TGCGCCAGCAGGAGGGGAGGACCGAACACTGAAGCTTTCTTT. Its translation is CASRRGGPNTEAFF.

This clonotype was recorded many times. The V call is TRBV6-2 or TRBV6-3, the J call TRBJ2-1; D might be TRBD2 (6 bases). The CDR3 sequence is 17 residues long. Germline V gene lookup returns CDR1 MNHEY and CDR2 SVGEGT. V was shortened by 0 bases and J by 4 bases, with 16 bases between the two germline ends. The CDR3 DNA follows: TGTGCCAGCAGTTACTCAGTGGCGCTAGCGCCTTACAATGAGCAGTTCTTC. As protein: CASSYSVALAPYNEQFF.

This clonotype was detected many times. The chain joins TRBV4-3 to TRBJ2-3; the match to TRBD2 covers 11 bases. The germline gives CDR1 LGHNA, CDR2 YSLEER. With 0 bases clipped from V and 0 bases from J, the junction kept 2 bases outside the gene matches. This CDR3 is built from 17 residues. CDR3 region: CASSQDRLAGSTDTQYF. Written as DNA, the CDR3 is TGCGCCAGCAGCCAAGATCGACTAGCGGGAAGCACAGATACGCAGTATTTT.

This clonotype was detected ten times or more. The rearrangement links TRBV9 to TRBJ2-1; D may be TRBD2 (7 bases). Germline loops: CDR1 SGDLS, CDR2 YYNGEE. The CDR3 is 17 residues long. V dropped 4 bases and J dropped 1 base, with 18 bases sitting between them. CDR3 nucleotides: TGTGCCAGCAGCCCGGGGGGCGGGTGGAGTTCCTACAATGAGCAGTTCTTC. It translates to CASSPGGGWSSYNEQFF.

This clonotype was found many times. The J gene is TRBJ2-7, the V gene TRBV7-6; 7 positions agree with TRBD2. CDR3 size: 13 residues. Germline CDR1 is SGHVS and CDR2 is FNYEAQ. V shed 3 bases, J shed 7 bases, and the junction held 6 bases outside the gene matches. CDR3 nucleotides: TGTGCCAGCAGCTTCCGACTAGCTCGGGAGCAGTACTTC. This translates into CASSFRLAREQYF. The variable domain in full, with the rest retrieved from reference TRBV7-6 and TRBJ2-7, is GAGVSQSPRYKVTKRGQDVALRCDPISGHVSLYWYRQALGQGPEFLTYFNYEAQQDKSGLPNDRFSAERPEGSISTLTIQRTEQRDSAMYRCASSFRLAREQYFGPGTRLTVT.

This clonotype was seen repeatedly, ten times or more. CDR3 protein: CASSLMQGANTGELFF. The CDR3 nucleotides read TGTGCCAGCAGCTTAATGCAGGGCGCGAACACCGGGGAGCTGTTTTTT. The V and J genes are TRBV7-2 and TRBJ2-2; possibly TRBD1 for D (5 bases). The CDR3 loop spans 16 amino acids. The germline V gene encodes CDR1 SGHTA and CDR2 FQGNSA. V dropped 2 bases and J dropped 0 bases, with 10 bases sitting between them.

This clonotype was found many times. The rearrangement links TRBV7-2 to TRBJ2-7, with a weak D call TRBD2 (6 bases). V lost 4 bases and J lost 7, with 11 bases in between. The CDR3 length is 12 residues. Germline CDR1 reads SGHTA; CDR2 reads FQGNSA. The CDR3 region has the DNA TGTGCCAGCAGCTGGGGACTCGGAGAGCAGTACTTC. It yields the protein CASSWGLGEQYF.

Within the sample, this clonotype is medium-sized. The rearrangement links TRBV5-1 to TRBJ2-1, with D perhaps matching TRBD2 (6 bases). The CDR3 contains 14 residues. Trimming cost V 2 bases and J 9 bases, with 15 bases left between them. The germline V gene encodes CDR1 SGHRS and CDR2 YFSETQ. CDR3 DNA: TGCGCCAGCAGCTTACTAGCACCCCGGGCTGAGCAGTTCTTC. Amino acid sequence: CASSLLAPRAEQFF.

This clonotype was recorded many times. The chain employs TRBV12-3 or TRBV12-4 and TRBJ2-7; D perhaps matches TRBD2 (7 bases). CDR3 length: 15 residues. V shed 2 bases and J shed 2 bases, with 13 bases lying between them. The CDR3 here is CASSLRGGGPYEQYF. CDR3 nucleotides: TGTGCCAGCAGTTTAAGGGGGGGGGGCCCCTACGAGCAGTACTTC.

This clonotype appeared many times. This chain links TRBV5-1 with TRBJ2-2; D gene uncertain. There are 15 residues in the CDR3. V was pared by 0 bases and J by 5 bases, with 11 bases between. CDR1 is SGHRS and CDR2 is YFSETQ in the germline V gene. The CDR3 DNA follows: TGCGCCAGCAGCTTGGCTCTGGGCAGAACCGGGGAGCTGTTTTTT. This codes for CASSLALGRTGELFF.

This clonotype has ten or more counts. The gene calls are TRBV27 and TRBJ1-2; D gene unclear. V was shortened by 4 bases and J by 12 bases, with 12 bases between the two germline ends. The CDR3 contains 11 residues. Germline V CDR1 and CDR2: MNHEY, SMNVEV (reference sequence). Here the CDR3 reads CASSSRGSHTF. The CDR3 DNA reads TGTGCCAGCAGTTCTCGGGGTAGCCACACCTTC.

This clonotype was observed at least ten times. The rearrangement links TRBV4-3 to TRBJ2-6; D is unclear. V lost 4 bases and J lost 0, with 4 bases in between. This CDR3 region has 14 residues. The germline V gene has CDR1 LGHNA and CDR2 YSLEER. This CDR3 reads CASSRHSGANVLTF. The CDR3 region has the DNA TGCGCCAGCAGCCGACACTCTGGGGCCAACGTCCTGACTTTC.

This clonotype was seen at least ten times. The CDR3 DNA is TGCAGTGCCGGGAGTGATAGCAATCAGCCCCAGCATTTT. Its protein is CSAGSDSNQPQHF. The chain joins TRBV20-1 to TRBJ1-5; D not certain. Germline CDR1 and CDR2: DFQATT and SNEGSKA (reference sequence). The CDR3 length is 13 residues. V shed 6 bases and J shed 0 bases, with 9 bases lying between them.

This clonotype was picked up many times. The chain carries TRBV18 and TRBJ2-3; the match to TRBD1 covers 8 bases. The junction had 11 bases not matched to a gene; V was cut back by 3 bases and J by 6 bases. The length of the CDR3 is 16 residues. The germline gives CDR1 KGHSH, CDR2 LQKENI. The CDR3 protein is CASSPDRVLLLDTQYF. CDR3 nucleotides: TGTGCCAGCTCACCGGACAGGGTGCTTTTGCTGGATACGCAGTATTTT.

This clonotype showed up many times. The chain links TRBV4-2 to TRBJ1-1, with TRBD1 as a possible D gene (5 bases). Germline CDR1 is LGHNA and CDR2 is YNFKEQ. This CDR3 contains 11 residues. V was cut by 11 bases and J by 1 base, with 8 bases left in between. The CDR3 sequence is CASQGNTEAFF. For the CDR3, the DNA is TGTGCCTCCCAGGGGAACACTGAAGCTTTCTTT.

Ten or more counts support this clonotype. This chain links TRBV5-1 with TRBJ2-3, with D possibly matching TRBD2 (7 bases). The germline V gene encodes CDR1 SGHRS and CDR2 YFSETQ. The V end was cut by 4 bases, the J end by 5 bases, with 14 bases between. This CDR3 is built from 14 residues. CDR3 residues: CASSTWGGQDTQYF. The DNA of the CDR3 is TGCGCCAGCAGCACTTGGGGGGGCCAAGATACGCAGTATTTT.

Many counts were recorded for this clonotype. The CDR3 region has the DNA TGTGCCAGCAGCTTCTTATACAATGAGCAGTTCTTC. As protein: CASSFLYNEQFF. The V and J genes are TRBV7-2 and TRBJ2-1; D not certain. Per germline, CDR1 SGHTA and CDR2 FQGNSA. Deletions cut 3 bases from V and 4 bases from J, with 4 bases between. This CDR3 spans 12 amino acids.

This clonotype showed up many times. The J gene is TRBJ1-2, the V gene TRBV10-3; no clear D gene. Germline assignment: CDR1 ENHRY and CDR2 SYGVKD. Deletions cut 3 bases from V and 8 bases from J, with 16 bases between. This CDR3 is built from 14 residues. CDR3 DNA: TGTGCCATCAGTGATCACGGGAGGCCGGACGGCTACACCTTC. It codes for CAISDHGRPDGYTF.

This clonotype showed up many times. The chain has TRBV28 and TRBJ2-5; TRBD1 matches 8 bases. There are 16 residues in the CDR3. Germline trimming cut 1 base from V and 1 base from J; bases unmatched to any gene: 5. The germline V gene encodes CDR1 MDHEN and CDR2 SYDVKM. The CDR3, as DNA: TGTGCCAGCAGTTTATCCCAGGACAGGGTCCAAGAGACCCAGTACTTC. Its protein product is CASSLSQDRVQETQYF.

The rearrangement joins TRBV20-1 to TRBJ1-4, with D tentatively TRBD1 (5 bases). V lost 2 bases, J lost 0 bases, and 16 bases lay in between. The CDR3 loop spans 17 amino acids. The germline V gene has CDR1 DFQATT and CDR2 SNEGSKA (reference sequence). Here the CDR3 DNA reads TGCAGTGCTAGAAATAGGGGATTAAGGACAACTAATGAAAAACTGTTTTTT. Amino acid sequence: CSARNRGLRTTNEKLFF.

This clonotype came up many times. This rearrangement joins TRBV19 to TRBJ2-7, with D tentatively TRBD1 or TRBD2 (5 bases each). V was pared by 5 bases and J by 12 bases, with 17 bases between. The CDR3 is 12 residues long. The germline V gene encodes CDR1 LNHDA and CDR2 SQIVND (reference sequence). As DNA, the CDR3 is TGTGCCAGTAGTGGGACCGGATTTCGGCTGTACTTC. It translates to CASSGTGFRLYF.

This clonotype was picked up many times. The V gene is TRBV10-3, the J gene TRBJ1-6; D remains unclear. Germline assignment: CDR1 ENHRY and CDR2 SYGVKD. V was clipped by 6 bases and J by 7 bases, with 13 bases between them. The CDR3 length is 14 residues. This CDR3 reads CAISQDLGNSPLHF. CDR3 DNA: TGTGCCATCAGCCAGGATTTGGGGAATTCACCCCTCCACTTT.

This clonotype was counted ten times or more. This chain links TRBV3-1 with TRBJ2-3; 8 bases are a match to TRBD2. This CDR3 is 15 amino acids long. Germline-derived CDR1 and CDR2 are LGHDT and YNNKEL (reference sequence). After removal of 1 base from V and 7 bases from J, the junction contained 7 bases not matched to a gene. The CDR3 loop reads CASSQGPRGGNTQYF. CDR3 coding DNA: TGTGCCAGCAGCCAAGGGCCCCGGGGGGGGAATACGCAGTATTTT.

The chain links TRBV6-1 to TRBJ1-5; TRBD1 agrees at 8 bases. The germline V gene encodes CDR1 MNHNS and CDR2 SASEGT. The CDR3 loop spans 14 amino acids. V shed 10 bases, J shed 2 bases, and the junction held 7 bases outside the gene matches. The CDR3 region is CATKDRVGNQPQHF. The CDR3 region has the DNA TGTGCCACCAAGGACAGGGTGGGCAATCAGCCCCAGCATTTT.